This passage covers 9 T cell receptor beta chains from one sample sequenced in a study of cytomegalovirus exposure and HLA in healthy donors. The PCR contained 60 Vbeta and 13 Jbeta primers. Repertoires were generated with immunoSEQ multiplex PCR, while TCRdb's copy carries only in-frame clones and drops some. The sample has more than 150,000 clones, approximately 80% seen once. The sequenced sample consisted of PBMCs. Receptors originate from a woman aged 45-65 years in good health and CMV-seropositive.

The CDR3 sequence: CASSLPGGGDEQYF. The CDR3 DNA follows: TGTGCCAGCAGCTTGCCTGGAGGAGGCGACGAGCAGTACTTC. V usage is TRBV5-4 and J usage is TRBJ2-7, with D possibly being TRBD2 (5 bases). V lost 1 base and J lost 5, with 13 bases in between. CDR1 and CDR2 from the germline V gene are SGHNT and YYREEE (reference sequence). The CDR3 sequence is 14 residues long. Using reference TRBV5-4 and TRBJ2-7 for the parts outside the CDR3, the full variable domain is ETGVTQSPTHLIKTRGQQVTLRCSSQSGHNTVSWYQQALGQGPQFIFQYYREEENGRGNFPPRFSGLQFPNYSSELNVNALELDDSALYLCASSLPGGGDEQYFGPGTRLTVT.

J is TRBJ1-5 and V is TRBV5-1; D not certain. Between the trimmed V and J ends, which lost 1 base and 3 bases, there was a span of 11 bases. Germline CDR1 is SGHRS and CDR2 is YFSETQ. This CDR3 region has 15 residues. Here the CDR3 reads CASSLYGGFNQPQHF. The CDR3 nucleotides read TGCGCCAGCAGCTTGTATGGAGGATTCAATCAGCCCCAGCATTTT.

The genes are TRBV5-8 and TRBJ1-5; TRBD1 matches 8 bases. V shed 4 bases, J shed 7 bases, and the junction held 7 bases outside the gene matches. This CDR3 region has 14 residues. The V gene's germline CDR1 is SGHTS and CDR2 YDEGEE. CDR3: CASSPGQGGQPQHF. The CDR3, as DNA: TGTGCCAGCAGCCCAGGACAGGGTGGCCAGCCCCAGCATTTT.

The gene calls are TRBV5-1 and TRBJ2-2; 8 bases agree with TRBD1. V trimming: 6 bases; J trimming: 5 bases; junction bases outside the gene matches: 6. Germline V gives CDR1 SGHRS, CDR2 YFSETQ. The length of the CDR3 is 14 residues. CDR3: CASKMDRDTGELFF. The CDR3 bases are TGCGCCAGCAAAATGGACAGGGATACCGGGGAGCTGTTTTTT.

This clone was counted between two and nine times. The gene calls are TRBV12-5 and TRBJ1-3; D remains ambiguous. Germline-derived CDR1 and CDR2 are LGHNT and FRNRAP. There are 14 residues in the CDR3. V was cut by 3 bases and J by 0 bases, with 6 bases left in between. The CDR3 nucleotides are TGTGCTAGTGGTTTAACAGCCTCTGGAAACACCATATATTTT. Amino acid sequence: CASGLTASGNTIYF.

This chain uses TRBV6-1 with TRBJ1-2; tentative D call: TRBD1 (5 bases). CDR3 size: 9 residues. Trimming stripped 11 bases from V and 8 bases from J, with 9 bases between. The germline V gene has CDR1 MNHNS and CDR2 SASEGT. The CDR3 DNA reads as TGTGCCTGCGGGGGGGGCTACACCTTC. It translates to CACGGGYTF.

This rearrangement joins TRBV5-6 to TRBJ1-4; 7 positions agree with TRBD1. The germline V gene has CDR1 SGHDT and CDR2 YYEEEE. The CDR3 runs 14 residues. The V and J ends lost 3 bases and 8 bases, in that order; junction bases with no gene match: 7. The CDR3 DNA follows: TGTGCCAGCAGCTACAGGGGTTTAGGGGAAAAACTGTTTTTT. Translating gives CASSYRGLGEKLFF.

The chain is built from TRBV23-1 and TRBJ1-2, with a tentative D call TRBD1 (5 bases). TRBV23-1 is an open reading frame, and its role is uncertain. Trimming cost V 8 bases and J 5 bases, with 18 bases left between them. This CDR3 has 14 amino acids. The CDR3 spells CASRNPGLTYGYTF. The DNA of the CDR3 is TGCGCCAGCCGAAATCCGGGACTCACATATGGCTACACCTTC.

This chain uses TRBV4-3 with TRBJ2-3; 10 bases align to TRBD2. V lost 0 bases to trimming and J lost 2 bases; unmatched junction nucleotides: 8. Germline V CDR1 and CDR2: LGHNA, YSLEER. The CDR3 is 18 residues long. The CDR3 region has the DNA TGCGCCAGCAGCCAAGATACCGTTAGCGGGGGGATCACAGATACGCAGTATTTT. Encoded protein: CASSQDTVSGGITDTQYF.